Each of the 24 T cell receptor beta chains below was sequenced from the same sample in a study of PD-1 blockade in classical Hodgkin lymphoma. Method: immunoSEQ multiplex PCR; TCRdb's copy keeps in-frame clones and lacks some. The table has about 94,000 clones, around 93% seen once; the top ten hold 2%. As for time point: cycle 4 day 1 (C4D1), after 5 to 7 weeks of nivolumab. Every one of the patients relapsed after autologous stem cell transplantation (brentuximab vedotin exposure was variable). Sequencing used peripheral blood mononuclear cells (PBMCs), obtained before the fourth cycle of nivolumab. Every receptor here comes from a human donor with classical Hodgkin lymphoma.

This chain uses TRBV7-9 with TRBJ1-5; D not certain. Trimming took 3 bases from V and 0 from J, leaving 6 bases between them. Germline CDR1 and CDR2: SEHNR and FQNEAQ (reference sequence). This CDR3 contains 14 residues. The CDR3: CASSLDFSNQPQHF. The CDR3 DNA reads as TGTGCCAGCAGCTTGGACTTTAGCAATCAGCCCCAGCATTTT.

This clone occurred once. V gene TRBV25-1 combines with J gene TRBJ2-2; D might be TRBD1 (6 bases). The germline V gene encodes CDR1 MGHDK and CDR2 SYGVNS. The CDR3 spans 16 residues. The V gene lost 4 bases and the J gene lost 4 bases, with 16 bases spanning the gap. CDR3: CASSGRRTAFTGELFF. The CDR3 DNA sequence: TGTGCCAGCAGTGGGCGGCGGACAGCTTTCACCGGGGAGCTGTTTTTT.

The chain combines TRBV28 with TRBJ1-4; D is perhaps TRBD1 (6 bases). The CDR3 is 15 residues long. V lost 5 bases and J lost 5, with 15 bases in between. CDR1 and CDR2 (germline): MDHEN, SYDVKM. CDR3 region: CASSGPTQGNEKLFF. The DNA for the CDR3 is TGTGCCAGCAGTGGACCTACACAGGGAAATGAAAAACTGTTTTTT. Combining the CDR3 with reference TRBV28 and TRBJ1-4 gives the whole variable domain DVKVTQSSRYLVKRTGEKVFLECVQDMDHENMFWYRQDPGLGLRLIYFSYDVKMKEKGDIPEGYSVSREKKERFSLILESASTNQTSMYLCASSGPTQGNEKLFFGSGTQLSVL.

V and J are TRBV29-1 and TRBJ1-2; 7 nucleotides align to TRBD1. Per the germline V gene, CDR1 is SQVTM and CDR2 is ANQGSEA. V shed 4 bases and J 5 bases; nucleotides not matched to a gene: 7. This CDR3 is 13 amino acids long. CDR3 coding DNA: TGCAGCGTTGGGGACAGCCGTTTTTATGGCTACACCTTC. Translated, it gives CSVGDSRFYGYTF.

This chain connects TRBV14 to TRBJ2-5; no firm D call. V gave up 0 bases and J gave up 8 bases, with 4 bases separating them. Germline lookup yields CDR1 SGHDN and CDR2 FVKESK. The length of the CDR3 is 11 residues. CDR3 sequence: CASSQDGTQYF. CDR3 nucleotide sequence: TGTGCCAGCAGCCAAGATGGAACCCAGTACTTC.

The chain joins TRBV30 to TRBJ2-7, with 7 bases identical to TRBD2. V gave up 0 bases and J gave up 2 bases; unmatched junction bases: 4. Germline CDR1 and CDR2: GTSNPN and SVGIG (reference sequence). The CDR3 loop spans 14 amino acids. In DNA form, the CDR3 reads TGTGCCTGGAGTGTACCAGCGGGAACCTACGAGCAGTACTTC. Amino acids: CAWSVPAGTYEQYF. Looking up the rest from reference TRBV30 and TRBJ2-7 gives the full variable domain: SQTIHQWPATLVQPVGSPLSLECTVEGTSNPNLYWYRQAAGRGLQLLFYSVGIGQISSEVPQNLSASRPQDRQFILSSKKLLLSDSGFYLCAWSVPAGTYEQYFGPGTRLTVT.

The J gene is TRBJ2-3, the V gene TRBV5-1; 7 bases match TRBD2. There are 16 residues in the CDR3. Germline assignment: CDR1 SGHRS and CDR2 YFSETQ. V lost 2 bases, J lost 2 bases, and 8 bases stayed unmatched. CDR3 nucleotides: TGCGCCAGCAGCTTTATGCAGGGAGGGAACACAGATACGCAGTATTTT. Its protein product is CASSFMQGGNTDTQYF.

The gene calls are TRBV18 and TRBJ2-1, with 9 bases matching TRBD1. This CDR3 comprises 13 residues. The V and J ends lost 6 bases and 9 bases, in that order; junction bases with no gene match: 6. CDR1 and CDR2 from the germline V gene are KGHSH and LQKENI. The chain's CDR3 is CASSLGQGSEQFF. CDR3 in DNA: TGTGCCAGCTCGCTCGGACAGGGGAGTGAGCAGTTCTTC.

The chain combines TRBV13 with TRBJ2-7; 11 bases match TRBD1. Germline V gene sequence: CDR1 PRHDT, CDR2 FYEKMQ (reference sequence). V lost 5 bases to trimming and J lost 3 bases; unmatched junction nucleotides: 3. CDR3 length: 14 residues. The CDR3 bases are TGTGCCAGCAGCACCGGGACAGGGGGCTACGAGCAGTACTTC. Its translation is CASSTGTGGYEQYF. Full variable domain (missing parts from reference TRBV13 and TRBJ2-7): AAGVIQSPRHLIKEKRETATLKCYPIPRHDTVYWYQQGPGQDPQFLISFYEKMQSDKGSIPDRFSAQQFSDYHSELNMSSLELGDSALYFCASSTGTGGYEQYFGPGTRLTVT.

This clone was observed a single time. The V and J genes are TRBV30 and TRBJ2-3, with 8 bases that match TRBD2. The V gene's germline CDR1 is GTSNPN and CDR2 SVGIG (reference sequence). The CDR3 totals 12 residues. V lost 3 bases and J lost 10; bases outside the gene matches: 6. The CDR3 DNA sequence: TGTGCCTGGAGCTCCGGGACTAGTGCGCAGTATTTT. Its translation is CAWSSGTSAQYF. Together with reference TRBV30 and TRBJ2-3, the CDR3 gives the full variable domain: SQTIHQWPATLVQPVGSPLSLECTVEGTSNPNLYWYRQAAGRGLQLLFYSVGIGQISSEVPQNLSASRPQDRQFILSSKKLLLSDSGFYLCAWSSGTSAQYFGPGTRLTVL.

The chain has TRBV6-1 and TRBJ1-1; D is undetermined. Trimming pared 3 bases from V and 1 base from J, leaving 6 bases between. This CDR3 region has 13 residues. The germline V gene has CDR1 MNHNS and CDR2 SASEGT. The CDR3 here is CASSDRKNTEAFF. As DNA, the CDR3 is TGTGCCAGCAGTGACCGGAAGAACACTGAAGCTTTCTTT.

This clone came up once. The chain has TRBV6-6 and TRBJ2-7, with a tentative D call TRBD2 (6 bases). Trimming pared 5 bases from V and 2 bases from J, leaving 16 bases between. The germline gives CDR1 MNHNY, CDR2 SVGAGI (reference sequence). The CDR3 runs 15 residues. The CDR3 sequence: CASSPQAWEAYEQYF. The CDR3 nucleotides read TGTGCCAGCAGTCCGCAGGCGTGGGAGGCCTACGAGCAGTACTTC.

The chain links TRBV14 to TRBJ2-7; D is perhaps TRBD1 (5 bases). V lost 3 bases and J 2 bases, leaving 20 bases between the germline ends. Germline CDR1 reads SGHDN; CDR2 reads FVKESK. CDR3 length: 17 amino acids. The CDR3 loop reads CASSHALRQRRAYEQYF. Written as DNA, the CDR3 is TGTGCCAGCAGCCACGCCCTTCGACAGAGGAGAGCCTACGAGCAGTACTTC.

V is TRBV10-3 and J is TRBJ1-5; perhaps TRBD1 as D (6 bases). V shed 3 bases and J shed 3 bases, with 9 bases lying between them. Germline CDR1 ENHRY, CDR2 SYGVKD. CDR3 length: 14 amino acids. The CDR3 loop reads CAISEGDTNQPQHF. The CDR3 DNA is TGTGCCATCAGTGAAGGGGACACCAATCAGCCCCAGCATTTT.

The rearrangement uses TRBV9 and TRBJ2-1; 13 positions match TRBD2. Germline-derived CDR1 and CDR2 are SGDLS and YYNGEE. The CDR3 loop spans 15 amino acids. The J segment lost 7 bases and the V segment lost 4 bases, leaving 5 bases of the junction unmatched. This CDR3 is CASSIWTSGRNEQFF. The CDR3 nucleotides are TGTGCCAGCAGCATCTGGACTAGCGGGAGAAATGAGCAGTTCTTC.

The chain joins TRBV28 to TRBJ1-1; D is undetermined. The ends were cut back, 6 bases at V and 4 bases at J, with 18 bases in the middle. Germline V gene lookup returns CDR1 MDHEN and CDR2 SYDVKM. This CDR3 has 15 amino acids. The CDR3 DNA reads TGTGCCAGCAGGGCTCAGCGGGTGGAACCCACTGAAGCTTTCTTT. Encoded protein: CASRAQRVEPTEAFF.

The gene calls are TRBV6-1 and TRBJ2-1; TRBD2 matches 12 bases. The CDR3 extends over 15 amino acids. Looked up from germline, CDR1 is MNHNS and CDR2 is SASEGT. With V trimmed by 3 bases and J by 9 bases, 6 bases remained unmatched. CDR3 protein: CASSETSGSVGEQFF. DNA for the CDR3: TGTGCCAGCAGTGAGACTAGCGGGAGCGTGGGTGAGCAGTTCTTC.

V and J are TRBV19 and TRBJ2-7, with D perhaps matching TRBD1 or TRBD2 (5 bases each). The CDR3 is 15 amino acids. From germline, CDR1 is LNHDA and CDR2 SQIVND (reference sequence). V lost 6 bases and J 0 bases, leaving 15 bases between the germline ends. CDR3 bases: TGTGCCAGTAGCTGGGACCAGTCCAGCTCCTACGAGCAGTACTTC. This encodes CASSWDQSSSYEQYF.

The chain employs TRBV5-1 and TRBJ1-1; maybe TRBD1 (6 bases). V gave up 8 bases and J gave up 6 bases, with 11 bases separating them. CDR3 length equals 11 residues. Per the germline V gene, CDR1 is SGHRS and CDR2 is YFSETQ. The CDR3 here is CASNEGAEAFF. CDR3 bases: TGCGCCAGTAATGAGGGGGCTGAAGCTTTCTTT. Full variable domain (missing parts from reference TRBV5-1 and TRBJ1-1): KAGVTQTPRYLIKTRGQQVTLSCSPISGHRSVSWYQQTPGQGLQFLFEYFSETQRNKGNFPGRFSGRQFSNSRSEMNVSTLELGDSALYLCASNEGAEAFFGQGTRLTVV.

V is TRBV2 and J is TRBJ2-2, with D unresolved. The CDR3 contains 12 residues. V gave up 8 bases and J gave up 4 bases, with 8 bases separating them. The germline V gene has CDR1 SNHLY and CDR2 FYNNEI. The DNA for the CDR3 is TGTGCCAGCCCGACAAGCACCGGGGAGCTGTTTTTT. It yields the protein CASPTSTGELFF. The whole variable domain, filled in from reference TRBV2 and TRBJ2-2, reads EPEVTQTPSHQVTQMGQEVILRCVPISNHLYFYWYRQILGQKVEFLVSFYNNEISEKSEIFDDQFSVERPDGSNFTLKIRSTKLEDSAMYFCASPTSTGELFFGEGSRLTVL.

For this clone: The sample carries other DNA sequences with the same CDR3. The rearrangement links TRBV5-6 to TRBJ2-7, with 10 bases fitting TRBD2. The V and J ends lost 2 bases and 3 bases, in that order; junction bases with no gene match: 2. The CDR3 runs to 14 residues. Germline assignment: CDR1 SGHDT and CDR2 YYEEEE. The CDR3 DNA reads TGTGCCAGCAGCTTAGCGGGAGGGAGCTACGAGCAGTACTTC. Its translation: CASSLAGGSYEQYF.

The chain recombines TRBV29-1 with TRBJ2-7; D ambiguous. Germline loops: CDR1 SQVTM, CDR2 ANQGSEA. The V gene lost 7 bases and the J gene lost 4 bases, with 11 bases spanning the gap. The CDR3 consists of 11 residues. This chain's CDR3 is CSGSLGYEQYF. The CDR3 DNA reads TGCAGCGGGAGTTTGGGGTACGAGCAGTACTTC.

The gene calls are TRBV10-3 and TRBJ2-1, with 8 bases identical to TRBD1. After removal of 0 bases from V and 0 bases from J, the junction contained 10 bases not matched to a gene. The germline V gene has CDR1 ENHRY and CDR2 SYGVKD. The CDR3 loop spans 19 amino acids. The CDR3 region is CAISESGQDFRSSYNEQFF. The CDR3 coding sequence is TGTGCCATCAGTGAGTCGGGACAGGACTTCCGCAGCTCCTACAATGAGCAGTTCTTC.

The rearrangement joins TRBV18 to TRBJ2-5; 7 positions match TRBD1. The CDR3 sequence is 15 residues long. From germline, CDR1 is KGHSH and CDR2 LQKENI. Losses at the gene ends were 3 bases for V and 5 bases for J; bases not matched to a gene: 9. The CDR3 DNA is TGTGCCAGCTCACCCTCGGACAGGCCGCGGGAGACCCAGTACTTC. Protein product: CASSPSDRPRETQYF.